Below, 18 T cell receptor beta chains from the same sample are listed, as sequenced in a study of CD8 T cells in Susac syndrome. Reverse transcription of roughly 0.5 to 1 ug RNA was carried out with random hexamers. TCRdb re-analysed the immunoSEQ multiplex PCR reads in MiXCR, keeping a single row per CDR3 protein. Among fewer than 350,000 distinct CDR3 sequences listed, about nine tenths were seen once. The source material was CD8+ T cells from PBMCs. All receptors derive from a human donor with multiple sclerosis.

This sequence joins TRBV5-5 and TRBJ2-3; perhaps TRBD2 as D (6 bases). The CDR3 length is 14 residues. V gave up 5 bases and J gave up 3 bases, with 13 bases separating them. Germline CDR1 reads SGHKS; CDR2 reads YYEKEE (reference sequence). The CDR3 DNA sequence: TGTGCCAGCAGTTGGGCGGAGGGGACAGATACGCAGTATTTT. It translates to CASSWAEGTDTQYF.

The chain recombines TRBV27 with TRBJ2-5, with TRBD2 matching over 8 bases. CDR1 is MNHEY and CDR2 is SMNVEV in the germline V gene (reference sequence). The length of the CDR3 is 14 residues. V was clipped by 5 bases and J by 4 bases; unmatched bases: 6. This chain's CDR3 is CASSISGGGETQYF. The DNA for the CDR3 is TGTGCCAGCAGTATCTCCGGGGGGGGAGAGACCCAGTACTTC.

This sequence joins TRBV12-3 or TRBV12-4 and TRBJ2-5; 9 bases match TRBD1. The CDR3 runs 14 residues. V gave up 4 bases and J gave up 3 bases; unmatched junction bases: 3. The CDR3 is CASSWDREEETQYF. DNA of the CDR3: TGTGCCAGCAGTTGGGACAGGGAGGAAGAGACCCAGTACTTC.

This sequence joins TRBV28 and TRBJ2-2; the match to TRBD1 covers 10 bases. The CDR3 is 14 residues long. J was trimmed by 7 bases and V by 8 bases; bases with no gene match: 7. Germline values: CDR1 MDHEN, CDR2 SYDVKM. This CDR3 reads CASLGQGVGGELFF. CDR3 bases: TGTGCCAGCCTTGGACAGGGGGTTGGCGGGGAGCTGTTTTTT.

As DNA, the CDR3 is TGTGCCAGCAGCTTTGTCAGGACACCTCTCCAAGAGACCCAGTACTTC. Amino acids: CASSFVRTPLQETQYF. V usage is TRBV7-2 and J usage is TRBJ2-5; a possible D gene is TRBD1 (5 bases). V shed 3 bases and J shed 1 base, with 15 bases lying between them. CDR1 and CDR2 (germline): SGHTA, FQGNSA. This CDR3 comprises 16 residues.

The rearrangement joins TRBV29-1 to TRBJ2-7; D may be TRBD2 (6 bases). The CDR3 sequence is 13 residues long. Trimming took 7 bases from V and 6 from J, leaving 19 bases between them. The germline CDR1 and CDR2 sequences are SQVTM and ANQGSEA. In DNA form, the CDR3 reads TGCAGCGGGGGGACTGGGAGCCTCTCCGAGCAGTACTTC. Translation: CSGGTGSLSEQYF.

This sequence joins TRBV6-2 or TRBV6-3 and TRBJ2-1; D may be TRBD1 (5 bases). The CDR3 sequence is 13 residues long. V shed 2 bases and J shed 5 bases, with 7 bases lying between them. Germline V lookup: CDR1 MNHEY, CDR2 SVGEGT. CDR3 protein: CASSYQGDNEQFF. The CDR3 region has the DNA TGTGCCAGCAGTTACCAGGGCGACAATGAGCAGTTCTTC.

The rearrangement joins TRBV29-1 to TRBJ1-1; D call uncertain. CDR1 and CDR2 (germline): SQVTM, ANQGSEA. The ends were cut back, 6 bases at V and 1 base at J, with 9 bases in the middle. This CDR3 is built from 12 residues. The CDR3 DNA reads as TGCAGCGTCCGGGCCTCGAACACTGAAGCTTTCTTT. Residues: CSVRASNTEAFF.

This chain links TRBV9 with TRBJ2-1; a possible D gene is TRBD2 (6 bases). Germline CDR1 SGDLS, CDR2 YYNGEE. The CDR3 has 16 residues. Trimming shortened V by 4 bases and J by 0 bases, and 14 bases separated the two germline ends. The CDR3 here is CASSPPAGGSYNEQFF. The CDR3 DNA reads TGTGCCAGCAGCCCTCCCGCCGGGGGCTCCTACAATGAGCAGTTCTTC.

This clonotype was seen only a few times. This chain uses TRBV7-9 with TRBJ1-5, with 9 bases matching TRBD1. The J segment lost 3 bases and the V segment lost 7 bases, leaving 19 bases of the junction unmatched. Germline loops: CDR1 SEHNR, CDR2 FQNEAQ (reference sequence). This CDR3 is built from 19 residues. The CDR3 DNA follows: TGTGCCAGCACCCTAGGAGACAGGGGGAATGTGGTAGACAATCAGCCCCAGCATTTT. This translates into CASTLGDRGNVVDNQPQHF.

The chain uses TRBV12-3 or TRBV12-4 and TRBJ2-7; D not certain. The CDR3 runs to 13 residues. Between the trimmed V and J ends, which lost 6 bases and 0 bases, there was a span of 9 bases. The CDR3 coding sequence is TGTGCCAGCAGCAGATTGGCCTCCTACGAGCAGTACTTC. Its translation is CASSRLASYEQYF.

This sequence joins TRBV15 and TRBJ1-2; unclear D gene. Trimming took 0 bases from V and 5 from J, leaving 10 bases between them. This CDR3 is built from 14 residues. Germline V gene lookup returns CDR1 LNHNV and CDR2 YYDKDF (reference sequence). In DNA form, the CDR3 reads TGTGCCACCAGCAGAGATCGGGCGGGGTATGGCTACACCTTC. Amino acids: CATSRDRAGYGYTF.

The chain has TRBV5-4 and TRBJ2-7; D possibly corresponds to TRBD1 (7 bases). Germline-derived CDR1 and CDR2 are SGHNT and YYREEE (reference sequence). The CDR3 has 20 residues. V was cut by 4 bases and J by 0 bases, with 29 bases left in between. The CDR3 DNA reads TGTGCCAGCAGCGGGGGGACAGCTACTCCTCAAACCCCCTACTCCTACGAGCAGTACTTC. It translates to CASSGGTATPQTPYSYEQYF. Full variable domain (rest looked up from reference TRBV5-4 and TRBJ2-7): ETGVTQSPTHLIKTRGQQVTLRCSSQSGHNTVSWYQQALGQGPQFIFQYYREEENGRGNFPPRFSGLQFPNYSSELNVNALELDDSALYLCASSGGTATPQTPYSYEQYFGPGTRLTVT.

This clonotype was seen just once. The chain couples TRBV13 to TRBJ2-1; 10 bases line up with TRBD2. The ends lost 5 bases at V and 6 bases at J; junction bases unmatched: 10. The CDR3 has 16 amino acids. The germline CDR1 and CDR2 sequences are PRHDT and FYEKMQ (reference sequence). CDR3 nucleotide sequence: TGTGCCAGCAGCGTCCTAGCGGGAGTATCGACCAATGAGCAGTTCTTC. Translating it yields CASSVLAGVSTNEQFF.

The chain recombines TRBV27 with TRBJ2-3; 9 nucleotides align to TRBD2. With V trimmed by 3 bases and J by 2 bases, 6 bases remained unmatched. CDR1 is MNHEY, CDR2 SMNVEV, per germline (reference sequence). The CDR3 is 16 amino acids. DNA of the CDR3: TGTGCCAGCAGTTTGAATCTAGCGGGATACACAGATACGCAGTATTTT. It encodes CASSLNLAGYTDTQYF.

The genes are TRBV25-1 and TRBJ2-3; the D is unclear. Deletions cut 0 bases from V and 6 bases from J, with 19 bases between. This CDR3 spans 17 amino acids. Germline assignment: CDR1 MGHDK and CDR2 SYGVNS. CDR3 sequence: CASSEYTRQTGIDTQYF. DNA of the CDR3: TGTGCCAGCAGTGAATATACCAGACAAACGGGTATCGATACGCAGTATTTT.

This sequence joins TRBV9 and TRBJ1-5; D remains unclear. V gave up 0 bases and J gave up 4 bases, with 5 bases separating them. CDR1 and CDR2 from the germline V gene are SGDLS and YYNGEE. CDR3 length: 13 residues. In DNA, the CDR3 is TGTGCCAGCAGCGTAGATCAGAATCAGCCCCAGCATTTT. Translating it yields CASSVDQNQPQHF. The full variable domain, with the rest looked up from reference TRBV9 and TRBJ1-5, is DSGVTQTPKHLITATGQRVTLRCSPRSGDLSVYWYQQSLDQGLQFLIQYYNGEERAKGNILERFSAQQFPDLHSELNLSSLELGDSALYFCASSVDQNQPQHFGDGTRLSIL.

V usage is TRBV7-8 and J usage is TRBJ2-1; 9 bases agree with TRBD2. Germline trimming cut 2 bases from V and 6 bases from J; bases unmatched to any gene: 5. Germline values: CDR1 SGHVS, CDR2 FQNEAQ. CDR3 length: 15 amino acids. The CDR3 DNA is TGTGCCAGCAGCTTACGGGGACTAGCATTCAATGAGCAGTTCTTC. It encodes CASSLRGLAFNEQFF.